Below are 11 T cell receptor beta chains sequenced from a single sample in a study of T-cell memory formation after mild COVID-19. From the 5' RACE reads, TCRdb called clonotypes with MiXCR, one entry per CDR3 protein. The table shows 300,000 to 350,000 distinct CDR3 sequences, with about 13% occurring only once. Material for sequencing was PBMCs or a T cell subset sorted from them (not recorded which). The source of these receptors is a man between 18 and 29 years old who had mild COVID-19 (a few samples of this study predate the infection). Cell type and time point are not known.

The V call is TRBV10-3, the J call TRBJ2-7; TRBD1 matches at 8 bases. There are 14 residues in the CDR3. The germline V gene encodes CDR1 ENHRY and CDR2 SYGVKD. Trimming at V came to 9 bases and at J to 2 bases, leaving 9 bases not matched to a gene. In nucleotides, the CDR3 is TGTGCCATTGGCCCCCGGGACAGGCCCTACGAGCAGTACTTC. Its translation is CAIGPRDRPYEQYF.

The chain carries TRBV28 and TRBJ2-1, with a possible D match to TRBD2 (5 bases). This CDR3 spans 15 amino acids. V lost 7 bases and J 3 bases, leaving 16 bases between the germline ends. Germline lookup yields CDR1 MDHEN and CDR2 SYDVKM. The CDR3 loop reads CASTPADFGYNEQFF. The CDR3 region has the DNA TGTGCCAGCACCCCCGCGGACTTTGGCTACAATGAGCAGTTCTTC. Based on the CDR3 plus reference TRBV28 and TRBJ2-1, the full variable domain is DVKVTQSSRYLVKRTGEKVFLECVQDMDHENMFWYRQDPGLGLRLIYFSYDVKMKEKGDIPEGYSVSREKKERFSLILESASTNQTSMYLCASTPADFGYNEQFFGPGTRLTVL.

This clonotype was picked up a small number of times. This chain joins TRBV18 and TRBJ2-7; either TRBD1 or TRBD2 may supply D (5 bases each). CDR1 is KGHSH and CDR2 is LQKENI in the germline V gene. V was trimmed by 5 bases and J by 9 bases, leaving 26 bases between them. The CDR3 consists of 16 residues. The CDR3 here is CASSSLAVPGTELQYF. DNA of the CDR3: TGTGCCAGCTCATCCCTGGCGGTCCCCGGGACCGAATTGCAGTACTTC.

The rearrangement uses TRBV5-1 and TRBJ1-2, with D possibly being TRBD1 (6 bases). With 0 bases removed from V and 6 bases from J, the gap between germline ends came to 18 bases. CDR1 is SGHRS, CDR2 YFSETQ, per germline. The CDR3 is 16 residues long. The chain's CDR3 is CASSLALFTGNDGYTF. CDR3 in DNA: TGCGCCAGCAGCTTGGCCCTTTTCACAGGGAACGATGGCTACACCTTC.

The CDR3: CASSFNSGPTYEQYV. As DNA, the CDR3 is TGTGCCAGCAGTTTTAATAGCGGGCCGACCTACGAGCAGTACGTC. This chain connects TRBV28 to TRBJ2-7, with 7 bases that match TRBD2. J gave up 2 bases and V 3 bases, and 7 bases lay outside the gene matches. CDR1 and CDR2 (germline): MDHEN, SYDVKM. The CDR3 totals 15 residues.

This clonotype was counted between two and nine times. V gene TRBV29-1 combines with J gene TRBJ2-3, with 7 bases identical to TRBD2. Germline V gene sequence: CDR1 SQVTM, CDR2 ANQGSEA. The CDR3 length is 13 residues. The trim removed 3 bases at V and 3 bases at J, leaving 3 bases unmatched. The CDR3 sequence: CSVEGGGTDTQYF. The CDR3 region has the DNA TGCAGCGTTGAGGGGGGAGGGACAGATACGCAGTATTTT.

This clonotype was found once. CDR3 sequence reads: CASSPEWSETQYF. In nucleotides, the CDR3 is TGTGCCAGCTCACCAGAATGGTCGGAGACCCAGTACTTC. The chain joins TRBV18 to TRBJ2-5; D unclear. Looked up from germline, CDR1 is KGHSH and CDR2 is LQKENI. V was pared by 2 bases and J by 5 bases, with 9 bases between. The CDR3 runs 13 residues.

This clonotype was found many times. The chain employs TRBV5-1 and TRBJ2-7; D call uncertain. V was pared by 5 bases and J by 4 bases, with 13 bases between. The CDR3 spans 13 residues. Germline CDR1 reads SGHRS; CDR2 reads YFSETQ. The CDR3 DNA is TGCGCCAGCAGTTATGATGGCAGTTACGAGCAGTACGTC. Translated: CASSYDGSYEQYV.

The V call is TRBV4-1, the J call TRBJ2-4, with D possibly being TRBD1 (6 bases). There are 13 residues in the CDR3. The germline V and J ends were trimmed by 2 bases and 11 bases, with 13 bases remaining between them. Germline CDR1 MGHRA, CDR2 YSYEKL. CDR3: CASSQNMDSVQYF. DNA for the CDR3: TGCGCCAGCAGCCAAAACATGGACAGTGTTCAGTACTTC.

The chain has TRBV5-6 and TRBJ1-6; TRBD1 might be the D (6 bases). The germline CDR1 and CDR2 sequences are SGHDT and YYEEEE. V lost 5 bases to trimming and J lost 7 bases, with 13 bases between them. The CDR3 contains 14 residues. CDR3 nucleotide sequence: TGTGCCAGCAGGATGACAGGCTCGAATTCACCCCTCCACTTT. It yields the protein CASRMTGSNSPLHF.

This clonotype has only a few counts. The chain links TRBV9 to TRBJ2-3; 7 bases fit TRBD2. The CDR3 runs 15 residues. V shed 0 bases and J 10 bases; nucleotides not matched to a gene: 11. Germline loops: CDR1 SGDLS, CDR2 YYNGEE. The CDR3 DNA is TGTGCCAGCAGCGTAGAGGCGGGGGACGGTAAAGCGCAGTATTTT. It codes for CASSVEAGDGKAQYF.